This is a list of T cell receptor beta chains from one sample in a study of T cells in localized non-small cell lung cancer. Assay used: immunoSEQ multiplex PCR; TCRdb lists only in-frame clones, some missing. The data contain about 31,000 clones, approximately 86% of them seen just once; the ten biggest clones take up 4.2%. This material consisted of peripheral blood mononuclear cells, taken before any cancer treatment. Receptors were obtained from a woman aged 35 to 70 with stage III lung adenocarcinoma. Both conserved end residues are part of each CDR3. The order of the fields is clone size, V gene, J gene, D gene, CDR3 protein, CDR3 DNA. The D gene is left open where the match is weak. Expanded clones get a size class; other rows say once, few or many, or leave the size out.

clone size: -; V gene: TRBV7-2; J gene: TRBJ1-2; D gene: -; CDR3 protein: CASSPGYNNYGYTF; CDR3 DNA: TGTGCCAGCAGCCCAGGCTACAATAACTATGGCTACACCTTC
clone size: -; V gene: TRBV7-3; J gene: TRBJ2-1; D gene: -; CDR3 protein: CASSLGGSYNEQFF; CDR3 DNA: TGTGCCAGCAGCTTAGGGGGTTCCTACAATGAGCAGTTCTTC
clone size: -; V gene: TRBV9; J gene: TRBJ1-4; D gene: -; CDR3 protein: CASSEAGTNEKLFF; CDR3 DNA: TGTGCCAGCAGCGAGGCGGGGACTAATGAAAAACTGTTTTTT
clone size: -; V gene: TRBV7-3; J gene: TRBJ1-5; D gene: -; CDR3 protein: CASSLSQGVVNGNQPQHF; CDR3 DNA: TGTGCCAGCAGCTTATCACAGGGAGTAGTCAATGGCAATCAGCCCCAGCATTTT
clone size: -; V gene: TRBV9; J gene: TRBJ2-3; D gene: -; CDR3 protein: CASSVVGVGITDTQYF; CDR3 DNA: TGTGCCAGCAGCGTAGTGGGAGTTGGGATAACGGATACGCAGTATTTT
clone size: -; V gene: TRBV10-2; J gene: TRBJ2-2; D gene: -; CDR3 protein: CASSDSGGAVTGELFF; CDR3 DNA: TGCGCCAGCAGTGACTCGGGGGGCGCGGTCACCGGGGAGCTGTTTTTT
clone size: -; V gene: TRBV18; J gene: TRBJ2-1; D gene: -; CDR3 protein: CASSPAQRYSYNEQFF; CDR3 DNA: TGTGCCAGCTCACCAGCCCAGCGGTACTCCTACAATGAGCAGTTCTTC
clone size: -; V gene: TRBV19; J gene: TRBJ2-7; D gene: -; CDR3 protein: CASSISGIYEQYF; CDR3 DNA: TGTGCCAGTAGTATTTCGGGGATCTACGAGCAGTACTTC
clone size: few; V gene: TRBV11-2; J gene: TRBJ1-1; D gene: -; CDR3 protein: CASSSLQVMGAFF; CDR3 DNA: TGTGCCAGCAGCTCACTTCAGGTCATGGGAGCTTTCTTT
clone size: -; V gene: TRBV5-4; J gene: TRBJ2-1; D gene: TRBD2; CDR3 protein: CASMRSSGGVSYNEQFF; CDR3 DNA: TGTGCCAGCATGCGTTCTAGCGGGGGGGTGTCCTACAATGAGCAGTTCTTC
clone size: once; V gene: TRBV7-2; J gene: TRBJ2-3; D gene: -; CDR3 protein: CASSLEVDSTDTQYF; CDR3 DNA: TGTGCCAGCAGCTTAGAGGTGGACAGCACAGATACGCAGTATTTT
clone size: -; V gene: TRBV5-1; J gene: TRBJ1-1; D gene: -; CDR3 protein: CASSLDRDLGEAFF; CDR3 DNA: TGCGCCAGCAGCTTGGACAGGGACCTGGGTGAAGCTTTCTTT
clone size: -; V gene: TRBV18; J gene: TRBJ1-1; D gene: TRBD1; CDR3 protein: CASSPRDRGAMNTEAFF; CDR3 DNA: TGTGCCAGCTCACCACGGGACAGGGGAGCTATGAACACTGAAGCTTTCTTT
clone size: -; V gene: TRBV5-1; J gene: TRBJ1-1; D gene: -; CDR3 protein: CASNDRTDTEAFF; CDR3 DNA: TGCGCCAGCAACGACAGAACAGACACTGAAGCTTTCTTT
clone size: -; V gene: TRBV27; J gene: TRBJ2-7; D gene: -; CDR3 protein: CASKSAGLSLLEQYF; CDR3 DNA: TGTGCCAGCAAATCTGCGGGACTCTCCCTGCTCGAGCAGTACTTC
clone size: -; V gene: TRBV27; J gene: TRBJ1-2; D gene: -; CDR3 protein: CASSLGQGYGYTF; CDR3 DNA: TGTGCCAGCAGTTTAGGGCAGGGCTATGGCTACACCTTC
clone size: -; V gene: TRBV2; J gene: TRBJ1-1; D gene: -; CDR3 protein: CATLAGRMNTEAFF; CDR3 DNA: TGTGCCACCCTAGCAGGGCGGATGAACACTGAAGCTTTCTTT
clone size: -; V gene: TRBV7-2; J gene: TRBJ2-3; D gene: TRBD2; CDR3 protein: CASSPSGRISDTQYF; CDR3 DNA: TGTGCCAGCAGCCCTAGCGGGAGAATCTCAGATACGCAGTATTTT
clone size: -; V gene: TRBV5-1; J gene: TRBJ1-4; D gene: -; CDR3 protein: CASSLVAGVPNEKLFF; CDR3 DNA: TGCGCCAGCAGCTTGGTAGCGGGGGTACCTAATGAAAAACTGTTTTTT
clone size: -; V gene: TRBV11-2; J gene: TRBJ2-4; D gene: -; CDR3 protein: CASSLSQGQETF; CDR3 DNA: TGTGCCAGCAGCTTATCTCAAGGACAAGAGACATTC
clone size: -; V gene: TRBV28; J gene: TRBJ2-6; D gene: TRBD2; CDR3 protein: CASGRQVAGGPGANVLTF; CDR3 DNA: TGTGCCAGCGGGCGACAGGTGGCGGGAGGGCCTGGGGCCAACGTCCTGACTTTC
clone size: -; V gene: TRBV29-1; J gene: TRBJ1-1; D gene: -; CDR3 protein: CSVEGVARLRSTEAFF; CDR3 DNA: TGCAGCGTTGAAGGAGTAGCGCGACTCCGGAGCACTGAAGCTTTCTTT
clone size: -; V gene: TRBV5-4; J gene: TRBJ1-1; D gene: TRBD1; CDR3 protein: CASSLPGQAAEAFF; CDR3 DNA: TGTGCCAGCAGCCTACCGGGACAGGCTGCTGAAGCTTTCTTT
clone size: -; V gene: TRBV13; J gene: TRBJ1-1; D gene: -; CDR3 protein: CASSKTRVSSNTEAFF; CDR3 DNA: TGTGCCAGCAGCAAAACCAGGGTGTCCTCGAACACTGAAGCTTTCTTT
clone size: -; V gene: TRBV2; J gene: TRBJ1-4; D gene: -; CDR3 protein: CASRQVNEKLFF; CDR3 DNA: TGTGCCAGCAGACAGGTTAATGAAAAACTGTTTTTT
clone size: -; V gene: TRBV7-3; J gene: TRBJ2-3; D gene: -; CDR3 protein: CASSLTNAPGTDTQYF; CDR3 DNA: TGTGCCAGCAGCTTAACCAACGCCCCGGGTACAGATACGCAGTATTTT
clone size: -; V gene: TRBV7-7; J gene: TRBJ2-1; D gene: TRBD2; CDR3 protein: CASSPRPGTSGRNEQFF; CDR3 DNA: TGTGCTAGCAGCCCCCGACCCGGGACTAGCGGACGAAATGAGCAGTTCTTC
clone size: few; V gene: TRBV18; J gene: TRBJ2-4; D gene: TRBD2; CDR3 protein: CASSPRKGGRMDIQYF; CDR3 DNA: TGTGCCAGCTCACCCCGCAAGGGAGGGCGTATGGACATTCAGTACTTC
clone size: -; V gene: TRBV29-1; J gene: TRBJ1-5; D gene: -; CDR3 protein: CSVAGGNQPQHF; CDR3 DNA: TGCAGCGTTGCGGGAGGTAATCAGCCCCAGCATTTT
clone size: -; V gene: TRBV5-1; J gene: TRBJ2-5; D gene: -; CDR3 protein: CASSGGSQETQYF; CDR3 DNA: TGCGCCAGCAGCGGAGGGAGTCAAGAGACCCAGTACTTC
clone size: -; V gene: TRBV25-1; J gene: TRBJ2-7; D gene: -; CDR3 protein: CASGPGTSYEQYF; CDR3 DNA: TGTGCCAGCGGCCCGGGCACCTCCTACGAGCAGTACTTC
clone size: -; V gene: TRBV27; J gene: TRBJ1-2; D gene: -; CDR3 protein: CASSLNSSPFGGYTF; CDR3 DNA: TGTGCCAGCAGTCTAAACAGTTCCCCCTTCGGGGGCTACACCTTC
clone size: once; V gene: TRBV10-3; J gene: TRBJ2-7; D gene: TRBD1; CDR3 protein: CAISESGQGWNEQYF; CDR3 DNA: TGTGCCATCAGTGAGTCGGGACAGGGATGGAACGAGCAGTACTTC
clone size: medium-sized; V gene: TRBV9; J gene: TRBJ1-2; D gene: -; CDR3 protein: CASSAGDTLNYGYTF; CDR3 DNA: TGTGCCAGCAGCGCGGGGGACACCCTTAACTATGGCTACACCTTC
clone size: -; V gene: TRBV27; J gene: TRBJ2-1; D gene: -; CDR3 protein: CASSLSGSYEQFF; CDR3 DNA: TGTGCCAGCAGTTTATCCGGAAGCTATGAGCAGTTCTTC
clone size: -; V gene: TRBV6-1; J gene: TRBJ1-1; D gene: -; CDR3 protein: CASCDGLNTEAFF; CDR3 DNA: TGTGCCAGCTGCGACGGACTGAACACTGAAGCTTTCTTT
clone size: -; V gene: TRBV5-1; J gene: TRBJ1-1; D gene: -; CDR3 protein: CASSPAGAGNTEAFF; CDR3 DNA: TGCGCCAGCAGCCCGGCCGGGGCAGGGAACACTGAAGCTTTCTTT
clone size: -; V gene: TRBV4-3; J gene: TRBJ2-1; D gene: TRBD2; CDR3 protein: CASSQELAGGYGEQFF; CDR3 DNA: TGCGCCAGCAGCCAAGAACTAGCGGGGGGGTATGGTGAGCAGTTCTTC
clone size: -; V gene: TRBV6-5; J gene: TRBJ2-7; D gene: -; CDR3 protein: CASSYFGGVSEQYF; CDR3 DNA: TGTGCCAGCAGTTACTTCGGCGGGGTATCCGAGCAGTACTTC
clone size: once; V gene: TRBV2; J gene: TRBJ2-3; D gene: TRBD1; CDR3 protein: CASSGRTGTTDTQYF; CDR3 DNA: TGTGCCAGCAGTGGCAGGACAGGGACCACAGATACGCAGTATTTT
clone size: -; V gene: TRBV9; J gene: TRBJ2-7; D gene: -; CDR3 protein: CASSAAPDRRLGEQYF; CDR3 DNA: TGTGCCAGCAGCGCGGCCCCTGACAGGCGTCTCGGCGAGCAGTACTTC
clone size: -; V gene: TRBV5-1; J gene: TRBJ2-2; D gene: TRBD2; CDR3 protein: CASSFTGGGVNTGELFF; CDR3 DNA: TGCGCCAGCAGCTTTACGGGAGGCGGAGTGAACACCGGGGAGCTGTTTTTT
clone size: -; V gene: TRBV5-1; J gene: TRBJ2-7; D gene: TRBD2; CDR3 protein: CASSLVPAGAPRAYEQYF; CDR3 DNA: TGCGCCAGCAGCTTGGTTCCAGCGGGAGCCCCTAGGGCCTACGAGCAGTACTTC
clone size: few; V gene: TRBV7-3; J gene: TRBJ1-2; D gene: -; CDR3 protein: CASSYDRNYGYTF; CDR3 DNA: TGTGCCAGCAGCTACGACAGGAACTATGGCTACACCTTC
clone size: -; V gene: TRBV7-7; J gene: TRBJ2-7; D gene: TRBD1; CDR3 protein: CASSPGQTYEQYF; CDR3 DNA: TGTGCCAGCAGCCCGGGACAGACCTACGAGCAGTACTTC
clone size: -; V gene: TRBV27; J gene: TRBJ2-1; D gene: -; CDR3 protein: CASSHTPYNEQFF; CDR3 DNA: TGTGCCAGCAGCCACACGCCCTACAATGAGCAGTTCTTC
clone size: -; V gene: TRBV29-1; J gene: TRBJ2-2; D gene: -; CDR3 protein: CSVGVGSNTGELFF; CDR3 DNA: TGCAGCGTTGGAGTTGGGAGTAACACCGGGGAGCTGTTTTTT
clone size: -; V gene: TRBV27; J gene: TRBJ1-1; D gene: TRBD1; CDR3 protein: CASSPTGQGLNTEAFF; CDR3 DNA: TGTGCCAGCAGTCCCACGGGACAGGGACTGAACACTGAAGCTTTCTTT
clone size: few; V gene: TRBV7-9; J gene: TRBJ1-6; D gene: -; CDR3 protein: CASSSDPANSPLHF; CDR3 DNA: TGTGCCAGCAGCTCCGACCCCGCGAATTCACCCCTCCACTTT
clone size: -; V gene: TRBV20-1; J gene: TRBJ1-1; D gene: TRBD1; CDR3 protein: CSAPDREGAFF; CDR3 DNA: TGCAGTGCTCCCGACAGGGAGGGAGCTTTCTTT
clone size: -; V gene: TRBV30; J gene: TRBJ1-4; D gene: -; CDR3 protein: CAWSSGTSEEKLFF; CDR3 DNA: TGTGCCTGGAGTTCCGGGACCAGCGAAGAAAAACTGTTTTTT
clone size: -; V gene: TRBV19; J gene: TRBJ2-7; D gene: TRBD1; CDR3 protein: CASSVGDRVTHEQYF; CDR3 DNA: TGTGCCAGTAGTGTTGGGGACAGGGTTACCCACGAGCAGTACTTC
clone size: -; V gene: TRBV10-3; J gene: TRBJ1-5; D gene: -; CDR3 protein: CAISAVRFDQPQHF; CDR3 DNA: TGTGCCATCAGTGCTGTAAGGTTCGACCAGCCCCAGCATTTT
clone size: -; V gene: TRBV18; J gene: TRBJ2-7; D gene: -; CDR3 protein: CASSPSDAYEQYF; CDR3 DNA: TGTGCCAGCTCACCATCCGATGCCTACGAGCAGTACTTC